The source of this T cell receptor (beta chain) is a study of response to subunit inactivated influenza vaccine. Study-wide points: A suggestion made by the authors is that each seasonal influenza vaccination recruits few new T cells.

TCRdb used MiXCR to reprocess the RT-PCR reads, holding one entry per CDR3 protein. The sample consists of about 650,000 distinct CDR3 sequences, 11% to 15% of them appearing once. A word on this clonotype: Its antigen remains unidentified.

Between the trimmed V and J ends, which lost 1 base and 3 bases, there was a span of 7 bases. The V gene's germline CDR1 is LNHNV and CDR2 YYDKDF (reference sequence). The length of the CDR3 is 14 residues. The sequence came from a man between 50 and 59 years old who received an inactivated influenza vaccine. The sample here was PBMCs from blood, taken roughly 2 weeks before vaccination. The chain uses TRBV15 and TRBJ2-4; D perhaps matches TRBD1 (5 bases). The CDR3 sequence: CATSRGQFKNIQYF. In DNA form, the CDR3 reads TGTGCCACCAGCAGAGGACAGTTCAAAAACATTCAGTACTTC.